This T cell receptor beta chain was sequenced during a study of CD4+ T cells in melanoma. About this clone: Antigen unknown. A much larger clone sits a single nucleotide away, making a read error possible.

The table came from immunoSEQ multiplex PCR; TCRdb's copy has only in-frame clones and leaves some out. The data contain more than 9,500 clones, almost 70% of them seen just once; the ten biggest clones take up around 20%. The CDR3 sequence is 15 residues long. CDR1 and CDR2 from the germline V gene are SGHNT and YYREEE (reference sequence). Study-wide points: CD8+ T cell, macrophage and B cell function reportedly correlated with neoantigen-specific CD4+ T cells.

This receptor was identified in a human donor with melanoma. V gene TRBV5-4 combines with J gene TRBJ1-2, with D possibly TRBD1 on 5 matching bases. The material sequenced was peripheral blood. The CDR3 DNA sequence: TGTACCAGCAGCTTGGATCCGCCAGGGAACTATGGCTACACCTTC. Amino acid sequence: CTSSLDPPGNYGYTF.